This TCR beta chain came from a study of T-cell reconstitution after alpha-beta-depleted transplantation in children. Germline V gene sequence: CDR1 SGDLS, CDR2 YYNGEE. The ends were cut back, 0 bases at V and 2 bases at J, with 7 bases in the middle. This CDR3 is built from 14 residues. This clonotype was detected many times. Unique molecular identifiers featured in how the TCRbeta library was prepared. MiXCR was run by TCRdb on the PCR reads, yielding one entry per CDR3 protein. The sample carries about 640,000 distinct CDR3 sequences, approximately 17% recorded once. This specimen consisted of PBMCs from the stem cell graft donor, obtained from the stem cell graft. The sequence was collected from a human donor who donated a stem cell graft to a child with acute myeloid leukemia. The chain carries TRBV9 and TRBJ2-3; D is ambiguous. CDR3 coding DNA: TGTGCCAGCAGCGTAGAGACTGTCACAGATACGCAGTATTTT. Amino acid sequence: CASSVETVTDTQYF.